Each of the 19 T cell receptor beta chains below was sequenced from the same sample in a study of long-term antiretroviral therapy in people with HIV. Runs used v3.0 of the immunoSEQ assay and were done at survey level. Profiled with immunoSEQ multiplex PCR; TCRdb holds only in-frame clones, not every one. The repertoire includes around 20,000 clones, about 89% of them detected once, and 3% to 4% sits in the top ten. The sample here was unsorted PBMCs, taken 2.6 years after starting antiretroviral therapy. All receptors derive from a woman between 50 and 59 years old with HIV.

This chain uses TRBV27 with TRBJ1-2; a possible D gene is TRBD1 (6 bases). Trimming cost V 4 bases and J 4 bases, with 13 bases left between them. The CDR3 has 14 amino acids. Germline loops: CDR1 MNHEY, CDR2 SMNVEV (reference sequence). CDR3 DNA: TGTGCCAGCAGTTCTTACATGGACAGCTATGGCTACACCTTC. This translates into CASSSYMDSYGYTF.

This clone was detected only once. The genes are TRBV28 and TRBJ1-2; 9 positions match TRBD1. The CDR3 has 15 residues. The germline CDR1 and CDR2 sequences are MDHEN and SYDVKM. With V trimmed by 4 bases and J by 5 bases, 8 bases remained unmatched. DNA of the CDR3: TGTGCCAGCAGTTCACCCGGGACAGGGTGGTATGGCTACACCTTC. It translates to CASSSPGTGWYGYTF.

V and J are TRBV19 and TRBJ2-1; 10 bases fit TRBD2. The CDR3 loop spans 17 amino acids. The V segment lost 3 bases and the J segment 9 bases; nucleotides outside the gene matches: 14. The germline CDR1 and CDR2 sequences are LNHDA and SQIVND (reference sequence). The CDR3 coding sequence is TGTGCCAGTAGTATCACGGGTAGCGGGAGGATCCCCGGTGAGCAGTTCTTC. Its translation is CASSITGSGRIPGEQFF.

Only one count was recorded for this clone. CDR3 in amino acids: CASSSDRNINQPQHF. CDR3 coding DNA: TGTGCCAGCAGCTCGGACAGGAATATCAATCAGCCCCAGCATTTT. The gene calls are TRBV11-2 and TRBJ1-5; 7 nucleotides agree with TRBD1. The CDR3 has 15 residues. Germline values: CDR1 SGHAT, CDR2 FQNNGV. Trimming at V came to 4 bases and at J to 3 bases, leaving 6 bases not matched to a gene.

The chain uses TRBV19 and TRBJ1-5; D is uncertain. The CDR3 has 12 residues. Germline V gene lookup returns CDR1 LNHDA and CDR2 SQIVND (reference sequence). Trimming removed 5 bases from V and 4 bases from J, with 6 bases in between. DNA for the CDR3: TGTGCCAGTAGTGGCGTGAATCAGCCCCAGCATTTT. It codes for CASSGVNQPQHF.

The CDR3 loop reads CASSQDLKEGSYEQYF. As DNA, the CDR3 is TGCGCCAGCAGCCAAGATTTGAAGGAGGGTTCCTACGAGCAGTACTTC. This rearrangement joins TRBV4-1 to TRBJ2-7; D possibly corresponds to TRBD2 (6 bases). The CDR3 loop spans 16 amino acids. CDR1 MGHRA and CDR2 YSYEKL come from the germline V gene. Trimming shortened V by 0 bases and J by 1 base, and 13 bases separated the two germline ends.

The chain is built from TRBV29-1 and TRBJ2-7; 12 nucleotides line up with TRBD2. Trimming removed 4 bases from V and 2 bases from J; junction bases left unmatched: 3. CDR3 length: 14 residues. The V gene's germline CDR1 is SQVTM and CDR2 ANQGSEA. This chain's CDR3 is CSVAGTSGPYEQYF. In nucleotides, the CDR3 is TGCAGCGTTGCCGGGACTAGCGGGCCCTACGAGCAGTACTTC.

Only one count was recorded for this clone. V and J are TRBV11-2 and TRBJ2-7; tentative D call: TRBD2 (5 bases). Germline loops: CDR1 SGHAT, CDR2 FQNNGV. V was shortened by 5 bases and J by 2 bases, with 13 bases between the two germline ends. The CDR3 runs to 14 residues. CDR3 in DNA: TGTGCCAGCAGCACAAATAGAGCGGCCTACGAGCAGTACTTC. The encoded protein is CASSTNRAAYEQYF.

This rearrangement joins TRBV19 to TRBJ2-7, with TRBD1 as a possible D gene (6 bases). V lost 3 bases to trimming and J lost 2 bases, with 11 bases between them. Per germline, CDR1 LNHDA and CDR2 SQIVND (reference sequence). This CDR3 has 14 residues. CDR3 bases: TGTGCCAGTAGTATCGGAGGACAGCCCTACGAGCAGTACTTC. It translates to CASSIGGQPYEQYF.

The chain combines TRBV6-5 with TRBJ2-1; 11 nucleotides match TRBD2. Germline loops: CDR1 MNHEY, CDR2 SVGAGI. The CDR3 runs 14 residues. The J segment lost 9 bases and the V segment lost 3 bases, leaving 4 bases of the junction unmatched. CDR3 sequence reads: CASSYGTSGFEQFF. The CDR3 region has the DNA TGTGCCAGCAGTTATGGGACTAGCGGATTTGAGCAGTTCTTC.

The count of this clone is one. J is TRBJ1-1 and V is TRBV19; no reliable D call. V was shortened by 4 bases and J by 3 bases, with 9 bases between the two germline ends. CDR1 and CDR2 from the germline V gene are LNHDA and SQIVND (reference sequence). The CDR3 contains 13 residues. CDR3 bases: TGTGCCAGTAGTAGGGGATTCTACACTGAAGCTTTCTTT. It specifies CASSRGFYTEAFF.

This rearrangement joins TRBV18 to TRBJ2-7; TRBD1 or TRBD2 may be the D gene (5 bases each). Per germline, CDR1 KGHSH and CDR2 LQKENI. V lost 1 base, J lost 2 bases, and 15 bases lay in between. The CDR3 covers 16 residues. In nucleotides, the CDR3 is TGTGCCAGCTCACCACTCCGGTGGGACGGAACCTACGAGCAGTACTTC. Amino acid sequence: CASSPLRWDGTYEQYF.

V usage is TRBV2 and J usage is TRBJ2-3; D is unclear. The V end lost 3 bases, the J end lost 0 bases, and 7 bases lay between the germline ends. Germline loops: CDR1 SNHLY, CDR2 FYNNEI. CDR3 length equals 14 residues. The CDR3 loop is CASSDGNSTDTQYF. As DNA, the CDR3 is TGTGCCAGCAGTGATGGGAACAGCACAGATACGCAGTATTTT.

The rearrangement links TRBV7-8 to TRBJ2-2, with TRBD2 identical over 13 bases. J was trimmed by 7 bases and V by 8 bases; bases with no gene match: 7. Germline lookup yields CDR1 SGHVS and CDR2 FQNEAQ. CDR3 length: 15 residues. CDR3 DNA: TGTGCCAGCGCTGGACTAGCGGGAGTGGGCGGGGAGCTGTTTTTT. Protein sequence: CASAGLAGVGGELFF. The full variable domain, with the rest looked up from reference TRBV7-8 and TRBJ2-2, is GAGVSQSPRYKVAKRGQDVALRCDPISGHVSLFWYQQALGQGPEFLTYFQNEAQLDKSGLPSDRFFAERPEGSVSTLKIQRTQQEDSAVYLCASAGLAGVGGELFFGEGSRLTVL.

The genes are TRBV7-3 and TRBJ2-7; 11 bases line up with TRBD2. With 5 bases clipped from V and 5 bases from J, the junction kept 2 bases outside the gene matches. The CDR3 is 13 amino acids. The germline V gene encodes CDR1 SGHTA and CDR2 FQGTGA. CDR3 amino acids: CASSRTSGHEQYF. CDR3 sequence (DNA): TGTGCCAGCAGCAGGACTAGCGGGCACGAGCAGTACTTC.

This clone was picked up a small number of times. The chain employs TRBV5-1 and TRBJ2-7; D remains unclear. Trimming shortened V by 4 bases and J by 2 bases, and 7 bases separated the two germline ends. The germline gives CDR1 SGHRS, CDR2 YFSETQ. The CDR3 spans 12 residues. In DNA form, the CDR3 reads TGCGCCAGCAGCCCTAGGCCCTACGAGCAGTACTTC. Translated, it gives CASSPRPYEQYF.

The genes are TRBV19 and TRBJ1-4; D gene uncertain. V shed 5 bases and J shed 3 bases, with 7 bases lying between them. The length of the CDR3 is 13 residues. Germline loops: CDR1 LNHDA, CDR2 SQIVND (reference sequence). As DNA, the CDR3 is TGTGCCAGTAGTCGAGGCTCTAATGAAAAACTGTTTTTT. It yields the protein CASSRGSNEKLFF. The complete variable domain, with remaining parts taken from reference TRBV19 and TRBJ1-4, reads DGGITQSPKYLFRKEGQNVTLSCEQNLNHDAMYWYRQDPGQGLRLIYYSQIVNDFQKGDIAEGYSVSREKKESFPLTVTSAQKNPTAFYLCASSRGSNEKLFFGSGTQLSVL.

The chain recombines TRBV6-5 with TRBJ1-5; 9 bases align to TRBD1. In germline, CDR1 is MNHEY, CDR2 SVGAGI. V gave up 5 bases and J gave up 7 bases; unmatched junction bases: 9. The length of the CDR3 is 15 residues. In DNA, the CDR3 is TGTGCCAGCAGTCCCGGGACAGGGTATTTGCAGCCCCAGCATTTT. It translates to CASSPGTGYLQPQHF.

In nucleotides, the CDR3 is TGTGCCAGCAGCACGGACCTCACAGATACGCAGTATTTT. Translation gives CASSTDLTDTQYF. The chain combines TRBV7-3 with TRBJ2-3; D gene unclear. V was cut by 5 bases and J by 2 bases, with 8 bases left in between. Per germline, CDR1 SGHTA and CDR2 FQGTGA. The CDR3 contains 13 residues. The full variable domain, in which reference TRBV7-3 and TRBJ2-3 provide the parts outside the CDR3, is GAGVSQTPSNKVTEKGKYVELRCDPISGHTALYWYRQSLGQGPEFLIYFQGTGAADDSGLPNDRFFAVRPEGSVSTLKIQRTERGDSAVYLCASSTDLTDTQYFGPGTRLTVL.